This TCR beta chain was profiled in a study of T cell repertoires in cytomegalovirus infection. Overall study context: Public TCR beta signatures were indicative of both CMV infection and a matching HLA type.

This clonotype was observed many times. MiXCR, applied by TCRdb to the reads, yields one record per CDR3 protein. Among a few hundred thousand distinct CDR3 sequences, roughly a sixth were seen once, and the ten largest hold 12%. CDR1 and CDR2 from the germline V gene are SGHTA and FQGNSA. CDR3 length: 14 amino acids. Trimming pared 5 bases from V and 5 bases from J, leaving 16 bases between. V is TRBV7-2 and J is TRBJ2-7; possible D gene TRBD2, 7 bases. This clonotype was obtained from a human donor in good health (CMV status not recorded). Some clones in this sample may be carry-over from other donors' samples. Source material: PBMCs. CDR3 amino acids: CASSPLGGLNEQYF. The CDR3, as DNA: TGTGCCAGCAGCCCTTTGGGGGGGCTTAACGAGCAGTACTTC. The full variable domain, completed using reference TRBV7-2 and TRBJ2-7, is GAGVSQSPSNKVTEKGKDVELRCDPISGHTALYWYRQSLGQGLEFLIYFQGNSAPDKSGLPSDRFSAERTGGSVSTLTIQRTQQEDSAVYLCASSPLGGLNEQYFGPGTRLTVT.